The text below deals with one T cell receptor beta chain. From germline, CDR1 is SGHTA and CDR2 FQGNSA. This CDR3 contains 14 residues. V gave up 5 bases and J gave up 3 bases; unmatched junction bases: 7. TCRdb keeps only in-frame clones here, not all; method: immunoSEQ multiplex PCR. The sample lists 20,000 to 25,000 clones; just over 90% were seen once. These data come from a study of T cell changes during pregnancy in multiple sclerosis. Here the sequenced sample was CD4+ T cells from peripheral blood mononuclear cells, taken after pregnancy. The origin of this receptor is a female donor in good health, enrolled as a control in a pregnancy study. The chain is built from TRBV7-2 and TRBJ2-7; 7 bases are shared with TRBD1. The DNA of the CDR3 is TGTGCCAGCAGCCCCCTACCAGGGGGCTACGAGCAGTACTTC. Translating gives CASSPLPGGYEQYF.